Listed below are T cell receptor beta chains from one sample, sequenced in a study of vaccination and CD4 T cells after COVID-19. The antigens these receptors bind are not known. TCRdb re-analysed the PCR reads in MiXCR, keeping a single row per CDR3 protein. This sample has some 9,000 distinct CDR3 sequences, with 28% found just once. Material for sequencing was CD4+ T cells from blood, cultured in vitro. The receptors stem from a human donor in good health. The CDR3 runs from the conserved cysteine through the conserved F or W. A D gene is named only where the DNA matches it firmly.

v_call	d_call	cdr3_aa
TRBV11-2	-	CASSSGLNTEAFF
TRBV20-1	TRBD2	CSARDPTSGRGNEQFF
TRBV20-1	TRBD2	CSARDGGGGETQYF
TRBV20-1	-	CSARPYTVAGEAFF
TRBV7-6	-	CASSSPDGNTEAFF
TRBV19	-	CASSQLPGPADTQYF
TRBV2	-	CASGGWGGTGELFF
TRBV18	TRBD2	CASSPKTSGSYEQYF
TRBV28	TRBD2	CASSLPLLAGATDTQYF
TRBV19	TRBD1	CASSSEATTGGNQPQHF
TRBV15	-	CATSRDTATANTEAFF
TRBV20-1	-	CSARWGKETQYF
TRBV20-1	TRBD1	CSAGLQGLSNQPQHF
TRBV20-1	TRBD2	CSASLAGLVLELFF
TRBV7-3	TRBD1	CASSLRQGLYNEQFF
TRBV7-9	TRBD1	CASSLDRVGYTF
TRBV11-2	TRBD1	CASSLGDRAYQETQYF
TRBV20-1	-	CSASPMGGNTEAFF
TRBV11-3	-	CASSIGPFGIDTQYF
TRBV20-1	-	CSAKGPGRSNQPQHF
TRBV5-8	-	CASRPSADLSYNEQFF
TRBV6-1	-	CASSAPGRRKDQPQHF
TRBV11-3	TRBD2	CASSLAGTSDIEQFF
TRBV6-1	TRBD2	CASISVRTSATYEQYF
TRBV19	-	CASSIWKGLSNTGELFF
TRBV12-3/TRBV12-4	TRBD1	CASSHYRGTYEQYF
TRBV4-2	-	CASSRDAYSNQPQHF
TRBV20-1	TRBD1	CSARAGTGSPGELFF
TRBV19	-	CASSILGSTDTQYF
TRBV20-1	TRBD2	CSAGLAGGPREQYF